The entry below gives a single T cell receptor beta chain sequence along with its context. Its target is not known. This sample was taken from a study of graft-versus-host responses after intestinal transplantation. The CDR3 length is 15 residues. V was cut by 6 bases and J by 6 bases, with 17 bases left in between. CDR1 is MNHEY, CDR2 SVGAGI, per germline. Sequencing was performed with immunoSEQ multiplex PCR; in TCRdb, only in-frame clones are kept and a portion is missing. Counted here are about 88,000 clones, approximately 94% occurring once; the ten biggest clones make up around 0.19%. Here the sequenced sample was unstimulated CD4+ T cells sorted from spleen or lymph node cells, taken before transplant. The TCR sequence derives from a human donor who was the organ donor for an intestinal transplant. The chain is built from TRBV6-5 and TRBJ2-2; perhaps TRBD2 as D (6 bases). CDR3 sequence reads: CASSTRIAESGELFF. The CDR3 DNA follows: TGTGCCAGCAGCACGAGAATAGCGGAATCCGGGGAGCTGTTTTTT.